This TCR beta chain originates from a study of OX40 agonist ivuxolimab in advanced cancers. Study as a whole: Subjects had a mean age of roughly 60 years, with a range of about 23 to 85; roughly 80% were male. Whole-study results and caveats: Average numbers of expanded clones were greater in CD8+ T cells than in CD4+. With doses of 0.1-3.0 mg/kg, partial responders showed among the lowest clonal expansion.

This table comes from immunoSEQ multiplex PCR, and its TCRdb copy is limited to in-frame clones, with some not included. The repertoire holds 65,000 to 90,000 clones, about 82% seen once, with approximately 0.65% in the top ten. CDR1 is SEHNR and CDR2 is FQNEAQ in the germline V gene (reference sequence). The CDR3 consists of 12 residues. Trimming took off 8 bases at V and 5 bases at J, with 12 bases between the two ends. This clone was seen more than once but under ten times. Its antigen is not identified. This specimen was CD4+ or CD8+ T cells sorted from blood, taken in a trial of the OX40 agonist ivuxolimab. This TCR came from an adult with an advanced solid tumor such as melanoma, head and neck, liver or kidney cancer. V and J are TRBV7-9 and TRBJ1-1, with D tentatively TRBD1 (5 bases). The CDR3 protein is CASSSGLTEAFF. In DNA form, the CDR3 reads TGTGCCAGCTCCTCAGGGTTGACTGAAGCTTTCTTT. The full variable domain, rest sourced from reference TRBV7-9 and TRBJ1-1, is DTGVSQNPRHKITKRGQNVTFRCDPISEHNRLYWYRQTLGQGPEFLTYFQNEAQLEKSRLLSDRFSAERPKGSFSTLEIQRTEQGDSAMYLCASSSGLTEAFFGQGTRLTVV.